This is a list of T cell receptor beta chains from one sample in a study of siplizumab effects on memory and regulatory T cells. The protocol was immunoSEQ multiplex PCR, while the TCRdb copy is restricted to in-frame clones and leaves out a portion. The data hold around 100,000 clones, with about 90% observed a single time. Sequenced material: CD4+ T cells sorted from blood. Source of these receptors: a human donor in good health. Each CDR3 is given with its conserved first and last residue. A D gene is named only where the DNA matches it firmly. Clone size is given for some rows only: seen once, a few or many times, or a class if the clone is expanded.

TRBJ2-3,TRBV6-6,NA,12,NA,CASRGGTDTQYF,TGTGCCAGCAGGGGGGGAACAGATACGCAGTATTTT
TRBJ2-5,TRBV9,TRBD1,16,NA,CASSVVGTGGRETQYF,TGTGCCAGCAGCGTAGTAGGGACAGGGGGCCGAGAGACCCAGTACTTC
TRBJ2-5,TRBV2,TRBD2,17,NA,CASSEYRLAGAQETQYF,TGTGCCAGCAGCGAATACCGACTAGCGGGAGCTCAAGAGACCCAGTACTTC
TRBJ1-6,TRBV29-1,NA,13,NA,CSVAGDGKGALHF,TGCAGCGTTGCGGGGGACGGGAAGGGGGCCCTCCACTTT
TRBJ1-5,TRBV18,NA,15,NA,CASSAASSLGQPQHF,TGTGCCAGCTCAGCGGCCTCCTCGTTGGGGCAGCCCCAGCATTTT
TRBJ1-3,TRBV6-6,NA,12,NA,CASTQGGNTIYF,TGTGCCAGCACCCAGGGCGGAAACACCATATATTTT
TRBJ2-7,TRBV5-1,NA,14,once,CASSLEGGSYEQYF,TGCGCCAGCAGCTTGGAGGGGGGGAGCTACGAGCAGTACTTC
TRBJ1-6,TRBV5-1,NA,13,NA,CASSLAGRSPLHF,TGCGCCAGCAGCTTGGCAGGGAGGTCACCCCTCCACTTT
TRBJ1-2,TRBV5-1,NA,14,NA,CASSLDSGVGGYTF,TGCGCCAGCAGCTTGGATTCGGGGGTCGGTGGCTACACCTTC
TRBJ1-1,TRBV2,NA,14,few,CASRGTFRNTEAFF,TGTGCCAGCAGGGGGACGTTCCGGAACACTGAAGCTTTCTTT
TRBJ2-7,TRBV11-2,NA,12,NA,CASSPLNSEQYF,TGTGCCAGCAGCCCACTGAATTCCGAGCAGTACTTC
TRBJ2-2,TRBV9,NA,14,NA,CASSVGGGSRELFF,TGTGCCAGCAGCGTAGGAGGCGGCTCCCGGGAGCTGTTTTTT
TRBJ2-2,TRBV5-1,TRBD1,16,NA,CASSPGDRPSTGELFF,TGCGCCAGCAGCCCCGGGGACAGGCCTTCCACCGGGGAGCTGTTTTTT
TRBJ2-7,TRBV6-5,NA,12,NA,CASSPGPYEQYF,TGTGCCAGCAGTCCGGGTCCCTACGAGCAGTACTTC
TRBJ1-1,TRBV19,NA,15,NA,CASSIALTVNTEAFF,TGTGCCAGTAGTATAGCCCTGACTGTGAACACTGAAGCTTTCTTT
TRBJ2-7,TRBV5-4,TRBD1,16,NA,CASSLPRTGGVYEQYF,TGTGCCAGCAGCTTGCCACGGACAGGGGGTGTCTACGAGCAGTACTTC
TRBJ1-1,TRBV10-3,NA,14,NA,CAISESNPLRGAFF,TGTGCCATCAGTGAATCTAACCCCCTTCGAGGGGCTTTCTTT
TRBJ1-5,TRBV9,NA,13,few,CASSVESDQPQHF,TGTGCCAGCAGCGTAGAAAGCGATCAGCCCCAGCATTTT
TRBJ2-1,TRBV28,NA,12,NA,CASSRAGAEQFF,TGTGCCAGCAGTAGGGCGGGGGCCGAGCAGTTCTTC
TRBJ2-3,TRBV18,TRBD1,18,NA,CASSPTPQGISSTDTQYF,TGTGCCAGCTCACCCACCCCACAGGGGATATCGAGCACAGATACGCAGTATTTT
TRBJ2-5,TRBV6-1,TRBD2,17,NA,CASSDGVAGPRGETQYF,TGTGCCAGCAGTGATGGAGTAGCGGGGCCCCGAGGAGAGACCCAGTACTTC
TRBJ2-3,TRBV5-6,TRBD2,16,NA,CASSLLAGAVRDTQYF,TGTGCCAGCAGCCTACTAGCGGGGGCCGTCAGGGATACGCAGTATTTT
TRBJ2-1,TRBV7-2,NA,16,NA,CASSLARDTTYNEQFF,TGTGCCAGCAGCTTAGCCCGGGACACCACCTACAATGAGCAGTTCTTC
TRBJ1-1,TRBV6-5,NA,13,NA,CASRVTANTEAFF,TGTGCCAGCAGAGTGACAGCAAACACTGAAGCTTTCTTT
TRBJ1-5,TRBV7-8,NA,15,NA,CASSLTQHSNQPQHF,TGTGCCAGCAGCTTAACGCAGCATAGCAATCAGCCCCAGCATTTT
TRBJ2-3,TRBV9,TRBD2,16,NA,CASSVRLAGAVDTQYF,TGTGCCAGCAGCGTGAGACTAGCGGGGGCGGTAGATACGCAGTATTTT
TRBJ1-1,TRBV7-8,NA,13,NA,CASSLDGVTEAFF,TGTGCCAGCAGCTTAGATGGGGTGACTGAAGCTTTCTTT
TRBJ2-7,TRBV4-1,TRBD1,15,NA,CASSQNQGAPREQYF,TGCGCCAGCAGCCAAAACCAGGGGGCGCCCCGCGAGCAGTACTTC
TRBJ2-2,TRBV7-2,NA,12,NA,CASSLNTGELFF,TGTGCCAGCAGCTTAAACACCGGGGAGCTGTTTTTT
TRBJ1-1,TRBV30,NA,12,NA,CAWRTSRTEAFF,TGTGCCTGGAGGACCTCGCGCACTGAAGCTTTCTTT
TRBJ2-2,TRBV6-5,NA,16,NA,CASSSPQTGSTGELFF,TGTGCCAGCAGTTCGCCCCAGACAGGCTCAACCGGGGAGCTGTTTTTT
TRBJ2-7,TRBV6-1,NA,16,NA,CASSARQARIVDEQYF,TGTGCCAGCAGTGCCCGACAGGCGCGTATAGTGGACGAGCAGTACTTC
TRBJ1-3,TRBV5-1,NA,16,NA,CASSLVGGSSGNTIYF,TGCGCCAGCAGCTTGGTTGGAGGGTCCTCTGGAAACACCATATATTTT
TRBJ1-2,TRBV4-3,TRBD1,13,NA,CASSQGTGYGYTF,TGCGCCAGCAGCCAAGGGACAGGTTATGGCTACACCTTC
TRBJ1-5,TRBV9,NA,13,NA,CASSSQDGQPQHF,TGTGCCAGCAGCTCCCAGGACGGTCAGCCCCAGCATTTT
TRBJ1-1,TRBV14,NA,13,NA,CASSQWGRTEAFF,TGTGCCAGCAGCCAATGGGGTAGGACTGAAGCTTTCTTT
TRBJ1-2,TRBV7-9,NA,14,NA,CASSLAGDIDGYTF,TGTGCCAGCAGCTTGGCAGGGGATATTGATGGCTACACCTTC
TRBJ2-1,TRBV6-4,TRBD2,15,once,CASSDSSGGADEQFF,TGTGCCAGCAGTGACTCAAGCGGGGGGGCCGATGAGCAGTTCTTC
TRBJ2-2,TRBV7-9,TRBD1,16,NA,CASSFRQGANTGELFF,TGTGCCAGCAGCTTCAGACAGGGGGCGAACACCGGGGAGCTGTTTTTT
TRBJ2-3,TRBV7-2,TRBD2,17,NA,CASSFGLAGPQGDTQYF,TGTGCCAGCAGCTTCGGACTAGCGGGCCCCCAGGGAGATACGCAGTATTTT
TRBJ1-1,TRBV10-3,NA,11,once,CAIRLNTEAFF,TGTGCCATCAGATTGAACACTGAAGCTTTCTTT
TRBJ2-3,TRBV5-1,TRBD2,13,NA,CASMGLAGYTQYF,TGCGCCAGCATGGGACTAGCGGGGTATACGCAGTATTTT
TRBJ1-5,TRBV2,TRBD1,15,NA,CASSPDGTDNQPQHF,TGTGCCAGCAGTCCCGACGGGACAGATAATCAGCCCCAGCATTTT
TRBJ1-5,TRBV5-4,NA,14,once,CASSLDGGSQPQHF,TGTGCCAGCAGCTTGGATGGAGGAAGCCAGCCCCAGCATTTT
TRBJ1-6,TRBV21-1,NA,14,NA,CASRGRDSNSPLHF,TGTGCCTCGAGGGGAAGGGACTCGAATTCACCCCTCCACTTT
TRBJ1-1,TRBV7-9,TRBD1,12,once,CASSYGQGGAFF,TGTGCCAGCAGCTACGGACAGGGCGGAGCTTTCTTT
TRBJ1-2,TRBV6-5,NA,14,NA,CASRAGPSDYGYTF,TGTGCCAGCAGAGCTGGCCCTTCCGACTATGGCTACACCTTC
TRBJ1-6,TRBV6-6,NA,12,NA,CASSALGSPLHF,TGTGCCAGCAGTGCGTTAGGATCACCCCTCCACTTT
TRBJ2-5,TRBV5-6,NA,16,once,CASSLGPLGLQETQYF,TGTGCCAGCAGCTTGGGTCCCTTGGGCCTCCAAGAGACCCAGTACTTC
TRBJ1-1,TRBV27,NA,15,once,CASGEPGQGKNRAFF,TGTGCCAGCGGAGAACCGGGCCAGGGGAAGAATCGGGCTTTCTTT
TRBJ2-5,TRBV10-3,TRBD1,16,NA,CAISEPGQGVAETQYF,TGTGCCATCAGTGAGCCGGGACAGGGGGTCGCAGAGACCCAGTACTTC
TRBJ1-5,TRBV5-1,NA,15,NA,CASSPDNRVNQPQHF,TGCGCCAGCAGCCCGGATAACAGGGTCAATCAGCCCCAGCATTTT
TRBJ1-1,TRBV2,TRBD1,15,NA,CASRPTGGIGAEAFF,TGTGCCAGCAGGCCCACAGGGGGCATCGGGGCTGAAGCTTTCTTT